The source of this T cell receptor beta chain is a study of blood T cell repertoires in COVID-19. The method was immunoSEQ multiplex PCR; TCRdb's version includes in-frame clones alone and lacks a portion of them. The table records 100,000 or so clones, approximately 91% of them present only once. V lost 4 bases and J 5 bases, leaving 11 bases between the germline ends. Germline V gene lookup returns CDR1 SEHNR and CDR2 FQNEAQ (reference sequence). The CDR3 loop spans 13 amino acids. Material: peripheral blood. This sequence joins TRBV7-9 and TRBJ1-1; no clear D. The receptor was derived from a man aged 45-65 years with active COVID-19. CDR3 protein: CASSSQTRTEAFF. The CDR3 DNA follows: TGTGCCAGCAGCTCACAGACACGGACTGAAGCTTTCTTT.